A single sample is the source of the 22 T cell receptor beta chains below, sequenced in a study of cytomegalovirus exposure and HLA in healthy donors. A multiplex PCR was run with 60 Vbeta primers and 13 Jbeta primers. The protocol was immunoSEQ multiplex PCR, while the TCRdb copy is restricted to in-frame clones and leaves out a portion. In all, the sample yields about 50,000 clones. The sequenced material came from PBMCs. The source is a man between 18 and 35 years old in good health and CMV-seropositive.

V and J are TRBV4-1 and TRBJ1-2; 7 positions match TRBD1. Unmatched junction bases numbered 1, after V lost 5 bases and J lost 4 bases. This CDR3 region has 12 residues. Looked up from germline, CDR1 is MGHRA and CDR2 is YSYEKL. The CDR3, as DNA: TGCGCCAGCAGCGGGGACAGCTATGGCTACACCTTC. As protein: CASSGDSYGYTF.

The chain recombines TRBV6-1 with TRBJ2-1; 12 bases align to TRBD2. The V and J ends lost 10 bases and 8 bases, in that order; junction bases with no gene match: 9. This CDR3 contains 14 residues. The V gene's germline CDR1 is MNHNS and CDR2 SASEGT. The CDR3 coding sequence is TGTGCCATCAGACTAGCGGGAGTTCTATATGAGCAGTTCTTC. Its translation: CAIRLAGVLYEQFF.

The genes are TRBV5-6 and TRBJ1-2; perhaps TRBD1 as D (5 bases). Germline V gene lookup returns CDR1 SGHDT and CDR2 YYEEEE. CDR3 length: 12 amino acids. V lost 1 base to trimming and J lost 7 bases, with 8 bases between them. CDR3 sequence (DNA): TGTGCCAGCAGCTTGACAGGTAGTGGCTACACCTTC. This encodes CASSLTGSGYTF.

The rearrangement joins TRBV27 to TRBJ2-3; 7 nucleotides align to TRBD1. This CDR3 has 16 residues. Germline V CDR1 and CDR2: MNHEY, SMNVEV (reference sequence). J gave up 4 bases and V 5 bases, and 12 bases lay outside the gene matches. The chain's CDR3 is CASSPGQPSISDTQYF. Written as DNA, the CDR3 is TGTGCCAGCAGTCCGGGACAGCCCTCCATCTCAGATACGCAGTATTTT.

This chain uses TRBV19 with TRBJ2-2; tentative D call: TRBD1 (5 bases). Germline assignment: CDR1 LNHDA and CDR2 SQIVND (reference sequence). The CDR3 runs 18 residues. Trimming took off 0 bases at V and 4 bases at J, with 18 bases between the two ends. CDR3 region: CASSIEWGLIFLTGELFF. The CDR3, as DNA: TGTGCCAGTAGTATAGAGTGGGGCCTCATATTCCTCACCGGGGAGCTGTTTTTT.

The chain uses TRBV13 and TRBJ2-1; possible D gene TRBD1, 6 bases. Per the germline V gene, CDR1 is PRHDT and CDR2 is FYEKMQ (reference sequence). Trimming took off 4 bases at V and 3 bases at J, with 16 bases between the two ends. The CDR3 runs to 16 residues. CDR3 in amino acids: CASSYLDRLIYNEQFF. The DNA for the CDR3 is TGTGCCAGCAGCTACCTCGACAGGCTGATCTACAATGAGCAGTTCTTC. Full variable domain (outside the CDR3, taken from reference TRBV13 and TRBJ2-1): AAGVIQSPRHLIKEKRETATLKCYPIPRHDTVYWYQQGPGQDPQFLISFYEKMQSDKGSIPDRFSAQQFSDYHSELNMSSLELGDSALYFCASSYLDRLIYNEQFFGPGTRLTVL.

V is TRBV28 and J is TRBJ2-5, with 9 bases aligning to TRBD2. Judging by the DNA end, TRBJ2-7 fits better; the J call may be wrong. The CDR3 contains 15 residues. The germline V gene encodes CDR1 MDHEN and CDR2 SYDVKM. The CDR3 nucleotides are TGTGCCAGCAGTTTTAGCGGGAGTGAGATCAACGAGCAGTACTTC. This gives the protein CASSFSGSEINEQYF.

The rearrangement links TRBV30 to TRBJ1-4; no definite D call. The CDR3 consists of 12 residues. Per germline, CDR1 GTSNPN and CDR2 SVGIG (reference sequence). V lost 1 base to trimming and J lost 6 bases, with 6 bases between them. The CDR3 loop reads CAWSANYEKLFF. Here the CDR3 DNA reads TGTGCCTGGAGTGCGAACTATGAAAAACTGTTTTTT. Full variable domain (remainder filled in from reference TRBV30 and TRBJ1-4): SQTIHQWPATLVQPVGSPLSLECTVEGTSNPNLYWYRQAAGRGLQLLFYSVGIGQISSEVPQNLSASRPQDRQFILSSKKLLLSDSGFYLCAWSANYEKLFFGSGTQLSVL.

This sequence joins TRBV10-3 and TRBJ2-3, with D maybe TRBD1 (6 bases). The CDR3 spans 18 residues. Trimming shortened V by 10 bases and J by 0 bases, and 26 bases separated the two germline ends. From germline, CDR1 is ENHRY and CDR2 SYGVKD. The CDR3 sequence: CATRSRGQSKTSTDTQYF. Written as DNA, the CDR3 is TGTGCCACCAGGAGCCGCGGACAGTCCAAAACTAGCACAGATACGCAGTATTTT.

The CDR3 DNA is TGTGCCAGCAGCGTTGAAAGCGGGAGGTCTTTCAATGAGCAGTTCTTC. Translating gives CASSVESGRSFNEQFF. The chain links TRBV9 to TRBJ2-1; TRBD2 aligns across 9 bases. With V trimmed by 2 bases and J by 6 bases, 9 bases remained unmatched. Germline V gene sequence: CDR1 SGDLS, CDR2 YYNGEE. The CDR3 is 16 amino acids.

The chain links TRBV5-4 to TRBJ2-6; D remains unclear. Germline assignment: CDR1 SGHNT and CDR2 YYREEE (reference sequence). This CDR3 region has 15 residues. V lost 4 bases, J lost 0 bases, and 8 bases lay in between. CDR3: CASSLKSSGANVLTF. CDR3 bases: TGTGCCAGCAGCCTAAAAAGCTCTGGGGCCAACGTCCTGACTTTC.

The chain has TRBV2 and TRBJ1-4, with a weak D call TRBD1 (5 bases). Germline V gene sequence: CDR1 SNHLY, CDR2 FYNNEI. This CDR3 spans 18 amino acids. Trimming left V 6 bases short and J 1 base short, with 21 bases between. CDR3 protein: CASRAGQVTGGTNEKLFF. The DNA for the CDR3 is TGTGCCAGCAGGGCAGGGCAGGTAACCGGTGGAACTAATGAAAAACTGTTTTTT.

V and J are TRBV29-1 and TRBJ2-7; 8 positions agree with TRBD1. V gave up 4 bases and J gave up 4 bases; unmatched junction bases: 6. CDR1 is SQVTM, CDR2 ANQGSEA, per germline. The CDR3 sequence is 13 residues long. The chain's CDR3 is CSVVTGVRYEQYF. The CDR3 bases are TGCAGCGTTGTGACAGGGGTTCGGTACGAGCAGTACTTC.

CDR3 amino acids: CASSPGGGIYEQYF. The DNA of the CDR3 is TGTGCCAGCAGCCCCGGGGGGGGGATCTACGAGCAGTACTTC. V usage is TRBV9 and J usage is TRBJ2-5; TRBD2 agrees at 8 bases. The J call is uncertain, as TRBJ2-7 better fits the DNA end. The germline V gene has CDR1 SGDLS and CDR2 YYNGEE. The CDR3 loop spans 14 amino acids.

The V gene is TRBV28, the J gene TRBJ1-1, with 10 bases aligning to TRBD1. The CDR3 sequence is 18 residues long. V was clipped by 5 bases and J by 6 bases; unmatched bases: 18. Germline lookup yields CDR1 MDHEN and CDR2 SYDVKM. The CDR3 DNA reads as TGTGCCAGCAGTCCCCCGGGACAGGGGAGTGGTTGGACCGCTGAAGCTTTCTTT. Residues: CASSPPGQGSGWTAEAFF. The full variable domain, completed using reference TRBV28 and TRBJ1-1, is DVKVTQSSRYLVKRTGEKVFLECVQDMDHENMFWYRQDPGLGLRLIYFSYDVKMKEKGDIPEGYSVSREKKERFSLILESASTNQTSMYLCASSPPGQGSGWTAEAFFGQGTRLTVV.

The rearrangement joins TRBV2 to TRBJ2-1; TRBD1 might be the D (6 bases). This CDR3 has 12 amino acids. Germline V lookup: CDR1 SNHLY, CDR2 FYNNEI. Deletions cut 4 bases from V and 8 bases from J, with 9 bases between. In nucleotides, the CDR3 is TGTGCCAGCAGTGCACAGGGAGATGAGCAGTTCTTC. It is translated as CASSAQGDEQFF.

The CDR3 DNA reads TGTGCCAGCAGCCAAGGAGTGGGACAGGAGGAAAAACTGTTTTTT. Protein: CASSQGVGQEEKLFF. This chain joins TRBV4-2 and TRBJ1-4; 8 bases map to TRBD1. CDR3 length: 15 amino acids. Losses at the gene ends were 1 base for V and 8 bases for J; bases not matched to a gene: 6. Germline V CDR1 and CDR2: LGHNA, YNFKEQ.

The chain couples TRBV5-8 to TRBJ2-3; TRBD2 agrees at 7 bases. The CDR3 is made up of 15 amino acids. Germline V gives CDR1 SGHTS, CDR2 YDEGEE. Trimming removed 5 bases from V and 2 bases from J; junction bases left unmatched: 8. The CDR3 spells CASRWGGQVTDTQYF. The CDR3 bases are TGTGCCAGCAGGTGGGGGGGTCAAGTCACAGATACGCAGTATTTT.

The J gene is TRBJ2-5, the V gene TRBV29-1, with TRBD1 as a possible D gene (5 bases). The germline V and J ends were trimmed by 2 bases and 3 bases, with 7 bases remaining between them. The CDR3 runs 12 residues. The germline gives CDR1 SQVTM, CDR2 ANQGSEA. The CDR3 coding sequence is TGCAGCGTTGAATTGACAGAAGAGACCCAGTACTTC. This encodes CSVELTEETQYF.

The chain links TRBV21-1 to TRBJ2-7; TRBD2, the table's D call, lacks a check against the DNA. TRBV21-1 is designated a pseudogene. CDR3 length: 17 residues. CDR3 sequence: CASSLAAGLADSYEQYF. The CDR3 DNA is TGTGCCAGCAGCCTAGCCGCGGGGCTAGCGGACTCCTACGAGCAGTACTTC.

The chain recombines TRBV11-2 with TRBJ2-3, with D possibly matching TRBD2 (5 bases). The length of the CDR3 is 12 residues. Trimming stripped 5 bases from V and 6 bases from J, with 9 bases between. CDR1 is SGHAT and CDR2 is FQNNGV in the germline V gene. The chain's CDR3 is CASSRLADTQYF. As DNA, the CDR3 is TGTGCCAGCAGCCGGTTAGCGGATACGCAGTATTTT. The whole variable domain, filled in from reference TRBV11-2 and TRBJ2-3, reads EAGVAQSPRYKIIEKRQSVAFWCNPISGHATLYWYQQILGQGPKLLIQFQNNGVVDDSQLPKDRFSAERLKGVDSTLKIQPAKLEDSAVYLCASSRLADTQYFGPGTRLTVL.

The CDR3 DNA reads as TGTGCCAGCAGCCCCCAAGCGACTAGCGGGGCCTACGAGCAGTACTTC. It is translated as CASSPQATSGAYEQYF. J is TRBJ2-5 and V is TRBV7-2; 11 nucleotides align to TRBD2. The DNA end is more similar to TRBJ2-7, so the J call may be wrong. CDR1 SGHTA and CDR2 FQGNSA come from the germline V gene. CDR3 length: 16 residues.